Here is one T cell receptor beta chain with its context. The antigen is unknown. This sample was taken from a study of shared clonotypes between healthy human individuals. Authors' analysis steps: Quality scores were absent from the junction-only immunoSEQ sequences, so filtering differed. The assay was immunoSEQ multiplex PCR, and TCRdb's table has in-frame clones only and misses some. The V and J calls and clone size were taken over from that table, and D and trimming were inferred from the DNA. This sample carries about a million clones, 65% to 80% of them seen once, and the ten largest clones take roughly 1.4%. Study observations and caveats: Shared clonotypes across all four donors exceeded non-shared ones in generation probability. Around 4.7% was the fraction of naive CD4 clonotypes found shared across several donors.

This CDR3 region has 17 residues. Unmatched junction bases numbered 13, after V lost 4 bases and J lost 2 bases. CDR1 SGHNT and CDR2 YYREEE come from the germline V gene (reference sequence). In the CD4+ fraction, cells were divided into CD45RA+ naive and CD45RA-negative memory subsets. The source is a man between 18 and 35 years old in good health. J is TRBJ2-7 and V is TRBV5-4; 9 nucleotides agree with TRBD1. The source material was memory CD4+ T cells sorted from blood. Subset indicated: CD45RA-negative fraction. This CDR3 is CASSNSQDRGSPYEQYF. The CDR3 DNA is TGTGCCAGCAGCAATAGCCAAGACAGGGGGAGCCCCTACGAGCAGTACTTC.